This T cell receptor (beta chain) was identified in a study of Graves' ophthalmopathy and Graves' hyperthyroidism. Findings and caveats of the study: Detection in blood was also observed for most expanded thyroid clonotypes above 0.001 frequency.

Notes on this clonotype: As yet, its antigen is unknown.

Hyperthyroidism was new, under 2 months, in patients aged 18 to 65. Clinicians made diagnoses from clinical symptoms, serum thyroxine, TRAb, thyroid ultrasound and orbital computed tomography. RNA transcripts provided the template for amplifying TCR beta CDR3 regions. HTBI primers were used in a first-round RT-PCR, which preceded a second-round multiplex PCR. Each CDR3 protein gets one entry after TCRdb re-called the multiplex PCR reads with MiXCR. This sample has over a million distinct CDR3 sequences, with 35% to 40% found just once. Germline assignment: CDR1 SGHRS and CDR2 YFSETQ. V lost 7 bases and J 1 base, leaving 23 bases between the germline ends. The CDR3 loop spans 17 amino acids.

The V call is TRBV5-1, the J call TRBJ2-5; a weak D match, TRBD1 (6 bases). Sequenced input: peripheral blood or thyroid tissue (not recorded which). This clonotype was obtained from an adult man with Graves' hyperthyroidism. CDR3 region: CASDLPGQSNIQETQYF. The CDR3 nucleotides are TGCGCCAGCGACCTACCCGGACAGTCCAATATCCAAGAGACCCAGTACTTC. Using reference TRBV5-1 and TRBJ2-5 for the parts outside the CDR3, the full variable domain is KAGVTQTPRYLIKTRGQQVTLSCSPISGHRSVSWYQQTPGQGLQFLFEYFSETQRNKGNFPGRFSGRQFSNSRSEMNVSTLELGDSALYLCASDLPGQSNIQETQYFGPGTRLLVL.